Presented here are 26 T cell receptor beta chains from one specimen sequenced in a study of blood T cells in healthy people across ages. PCR was performed a second time for roughly 6 to 12 cycles using a sample-barcoded 5' primer and a J-beta primer mix. MiXCR, run by TCRdb on the 5' RACE reads, gives a single entry per CDR3 protein. The sample lists 800,000 or so distinct CDR3 sequences; 25% were seen once. This sample was also put to use in a study of T cells of mothers and their children.

Sequenced sample: blood. These receptors were collected from a boy younger than 18 in good health.

This clonotype appeared a few times. CDR3 sequence (DNA): TGCAGTTGGACAGGATCAAAAGAGACCCAGTACTTC. Translating gives CSWTGSKETQYF. The V gene is TRBV20-1, the J gene TRBJ2-5, with 7 bases fitting TRBD1. The CDR3 contains 12 residues. V lost 8 bases and J lost 3; bases outside the gene matches: 6. CDR1 is DFQATT, CDR2 SNEGSKA, per germline (reference sequence).

The chain employs TRBV28 and TRBJ2-5; 8 positions agree with TRBD1. The last part of the DNA fits TRBJ2-7 better; the J call may be wrong. The CDR3 totals 14 residues. Germline lookup yields CDR1 MDHEN and CDR2 SYDVKM. CDR3 in amino acids: CATSPDRVSHEQYF. The CDR3 region has the DNA TGTGCCACCAGCCCGGACAGGGTGTCCCACGAGCAGTACTTC.

This clonotype was detected a few times. This chain uses TRBV5-5 with TRBJ2-3; D not resolved. CDR3 length: 14 residues. V lost 5 bases to trimming and J lost 0 bases, with 10 bases between them. CDR1 and CDR2 from the germline V gene are SGHKS and YYEKEE (reference sequence). The CDR3 coding sequence is TGTGCCAGCAGACTTTCACCTAGCACAGATACGCAGTATTTT. It specifies CASRLSPSTDTQYF.

This clonotype was observed a handful of times. The chain is built from TRBV4-3 and TRBJ1-2; D unclear. Germline assignment: CDR1 LGHNA and CDR2 YSLEER. V was trimmed by 4 bases and J by 3 bases, leaving 9 bases between them. The CDR3 extends over 13 amino acids. The CDR3 DNA sequence: TGCGCCAGCAGCCCAACGGCTTACTATGGCTACACCTTC. Translating it yields CASSPTAYYGYTF.

This clonotype appeared a few times. The chain carries TRBV7-9 and TRBJ2-7, with D possibly called TRBD1 or TRBD2 (5 bases each). This CDR3 is 14 amino acids long. Trimming left V 5 bases short and J 4 bases short, with 15 bases between. Germline CDR1 and CDR2: SEHNR and FQNEAQ (reference sequence). In nucleotides, the CDR3 is TGTGCCAGCAGCAAAGGACATAGCGTGTACGAGCAGTACTTC. Its translation is CASSKGHSVYEQYF.

This clonotype showed up just a few times. V and J are TRBV19 and TRBJ2-1; the D call may be TRBD1 or TRBD2 (5 bases each). CDR1 is LNHDA and CDR2 is SQIVND in the germline V gene (reference sequence). Trimming cost V 3 bases and J 9 bases, with 15 bases left between them. This CDR3 spans 14 amino acids. The DNA of the CDR3 is TGTGCCAGTAGTATGGTGGCCGGGACCGGTGAGCAGTTCTTC. It encodes CASSMVAGTGEQFF.

The J gene is TRBJ2-7, the V gene TRBV7-2; TRBD1 is a possible D gene (6 bases). Germline CDR1 and CDR2: SGHTA and FQGNSA. V was pared by 5 bases and J by 4 bases, with 12 bases between. The CDR3 is 13 amino acids. The CDR3 nucleotides read TGTGCCAGCAGCCGAACAGGGTGGTACGAGCAGTACTTC. This codes for CASSRTGWYEQYF.

This clonotype showed up many times. The chain uses TRBV4-3 and TRBJ2-7; 7 positions agree with TRBD1. The CDR3 spans 16 residues. Germline CDR1 reads LGHNA; CDR2 reads YSLEER. Trimming at V came to 5 bases and at J to 0 bases, leaving 10 bases not matched to a gene. Here the CDR3 reads CASSGETGNYSYEQYF. As DNA, the CDR3 is TGCGCCAGCAGCGGAGAGACAGGGAACTACTCCTACGAGCAGTACTTC.

This chain joins TRBV12-3 or TRBV12-4 and TRBJ2-1, with TRBD1 matching over 9 bases. This CDR3 region has 16 residues. The ends lost 6 bases at V and 3 bases at J; junction bases unmatched: 9. The CDR3 spells CASRHTGGYNYNEQFF. The CDR3 DNA reads as TGTGCCAGCAGACACACAGGGGGCTATAACTACAATGAGCAGTTCTTC.

V is TRBV4-3 and J is TRBJ2-7; 9 positions agree with TRBD2. The CDR3 totals 15 residues. Germline-derived CDR1 and CDR2 are LGHNA and YSLEER. V trimming: 0 bases; J trimming: 3 bases; junction bases outside the gene matches: 3. DNA for the CDR3: TGCGCCAGCAGCCAAGATAAAGCGGGGGGCTACGAGCAGTACTTC. Translating gives CASSQDKAGGYEQYF.

The chain links TRBV3-1 to TRBJ2-5; no firm D call. V was cut by 1 base and J by 3 bases, with 9 bases left in between. The CDR3 is 14 residues long. Germline loops: CDR1 LGHDT, CDR2 YNNKEL (reference sequence). The CDR3 spells CASSQGPREETQYF. The CDR3 coding sequence is TGTGCCAGCAGCCAAGGACCAAGAGAAGAGACCCAGTACTTC.

The chain combines TRBV6-2 or TRBV6-3 with TRBJ2-5, with 7 bases that match TRBD1. The CDR3 has 15 residues. Germline assignment: CDR1 MNHEY and CDR2 SVGEGT. V lost 2 bases, J lost 2 bases, and 5 bases stayed unmatched. CDR3 sequence reads: CASSYLGQPQETQYF. As DNA, the CDR3 is TGTGCCAGCAGTTACCTGGGACAGCCACAAGAGACCCAGTACTTC.

V is TRBV7-3 and J is TRBJ2-7; 10 nucleotides match TRBD2. V lost 8 bases, J lost 6 bases, and 7 bases stayed unmatched. CDR3 length: 13 amino acids. Per germline, CDR1 SGHTA and CDR2 FQGTGA. The CDR3 is CASRLAGAGEQYF. Written as DNA, the CDR3 is TGTGCCAGCCGCCTAGCGGGAGCGGGCGAGCAGTACTTC.

The V call is TRBV10-3, the J call TRBJ1-5; 7 bases match TRBD1. The CDR3 is 12 amino acids. CDR1 ENHRY and CDR2 SYGVKD come from the germline V gene. Losses at the gene ends were 6 bases for V and 5 bases for J; bases not matched to a gene: 1. The CDR3 DNA sequence: TGTGCCATCAGCCAGGGGGATCAGCCCCAGCATTTT. Translation gives CAISQGDQPQHF.

This clonotype was recorded many times. The rearrangement uses TRBV7-2 and TRBJ2-5, with TRBD2 identical over 9 bases. The V gene's germline CDR1 is SGHTA and CDR2 FQGNSA. After removal of 4 bases from V and 1 base from J, the junction contained 1 base not matched to a gene. The CDR3 extends over 14 amino acids. CDR3: CASSSTSGQETQYF. The CDR3 nucleotides are TGTGCCAGCAGCTCGACTAGCGGCCAAGAGACCCAGTACTTC. Variable domain in full (rest from reference TRBV7-2 and TRBJ2-5): GAGVSQSPSNKVTEKGKDVELRCDPISGHTALYWYRQSLGQGLEFLIYFQGNSAPDKSGLPSDRFSAERTGGSVSTLTIQRTQQEDSAVYLCASSSTSGQETQYFGPGTRLLVL.

This clonotype came up a few times. A read error may produce the germline difference seen at one junction end. This chain connects TRBV27 to TRBJ2-7; weak D call: TRBD1 (5 bases). The J call may be incorrect, as the DNA end agrees better with TRBJ2-5. The germline V gene encodes CDR1 MNHEY and CDR2 SMNVEV (reference sequence). The CDR3 extends over 11 amino acids. CDR3 bases: TGTGCCGGCAGGGTCGGAGAGACCCAGTACTTC. This sequence encodes CAGRVGETQYF.

CDR3 bases: TGCAGTGCTACCCCAGAGGGAGGGGGCTATGGCTACACCTTC. Protein sequence: CSATPEGGGYGYTF. This rearrangement joins TRBV20-1 to TRBJ1-2; D perhaps matches TRBD1 (6 bases). The V and J ends lost 4 bases and 4 bases respectively, with 16 bases between them. The CDR3 runs 14 residues. Germline V CDR1 and CDR2: DFQATT, SNEGSKA (reference sequence).

This sequence joins TRBV29-1 and TRBJ1-2; D remains ambiguous. Trimming removed 4 bases from V and 0 bases from J, with 6 bases in between. Germline CDR1 reads SQVTM; CDR2 reads ANQGSEA. The CDR3 length is 12 residues. In nucleotides, the CDR3 is TGCAGCGTTGCAAGAGCTAACTATGGCTACACCTTC. Protein sequence: CSVARANYGYTF.

This clonotype was seen a few times. The rearrangement uses TRBV12-3 or TRBV12-4 and TRBJ2-5; no definite D call. This CDR3 region has 17 residues. V was shortened by 4 bases and J by 2 bases, with 20 bases between the two germline ends. The CDR3 bases are TGTGCCAGCAGTTCGGGTAGATCGTTGGCGGTACAAGAGACCCAGTACTTC. This gives the protein CASSSGRSLAVQETQYF.

The chain combines TRBV21-1 with TRBJ2-4; the table calls TRBD1, which could not be checked here. TRBV21-1 is annotated as a pseudogene. This CDR3 has 16 residues. CDR3 protein: CASSSGGRLAKNIQYF. CDR3 DNA sequence: TGTGCCAGCAGCAGTGGGGGGCGCTTAGCCAAAAACATTCAGTACTTC.

This clonotype was detected a few times. The gene calls are TRBV12-3 or TRBV12-4 and TRBJ1-5; unclear D gene. The CDR3 has 14 amino acids. V gave up 4 bases and J gave up 0 bases, with 7 bases separating them. DNA of the CDR3: TGTGCCAGCAGTTCACAATTTAGCAATCAGCCCCAGCATTTT. Residues: CASSSQFSNQPQHF.

The genes are TRBV27 and TRBJ2-7; 10 nucleotides align to TRBD2. The CDR3 totals 13 residues. CDR1 is MNHEY, CDR2 SMNVEV, per germline (reference sequence). With 8 bases clipped from V and 7 bases from J, the junction kept 8 bases outside the gene matches. The CDR3 loop reads CASSVAGGLEQYF. In DNA, the CDR3 is TGTGCCAGCTCCGTAGCGGGAGGCTTAGAGCAGTACTTC.

The chain uses TRBV24-1 and TRBJ2-7; the D call may be TRBD1 or TRBD2 (5 bases each). CDR1 is KGHDR and CDR2 is SFDVKD in the germline V gene. V gave up 2 bases and J gave up 7 bases, with 11 bases separating them. The CDR3 contains 13 residues. For the CDR3, the DNA is TGTGCCACCAGTGATTGGGGAGAGGGGGAGCAGTACTTC. This codes for CATSDWGEGEQYF.

This clonotype appeared many times. The DNA of the CDR3 is TGTGCCAGCAGCTTAACTCCCTCCTACGAGCAGTACTTC. This sequence encodes CASSLTPSYEQYF. This sequence joins TRBV7-2 and TRBJ2-7; D is unresolved. The CDR3 has 13 residues. V lost 2 bases to trimming and J lost 0 bases, with 5 bases between them. Looked up from germline, CDR1 is SGHTA and CDR2 is FQGNSA.

This clonotype appeared a few times. This chain joins TRBV7-2 and TRBJ2-3; TRBD2 agrees at 7 bases. CDR3 length: 14 residues. With 5 bases clipped from V and 3 bases from J, the junction kept 5 bases outside the gene matches. Germline V gene sequence: CDR1 SGHTA, CDR2 FQGNSA. CDR3 coding DNA: TGTGCCAGCAGCAGCGCGGGGGATACAGATACGCAGTATTTT. It encodes CASSSAGDTDTQYF.

In its sample, this clonotype was seen a few times. The chain uses TRBV4-2 and TRBJ2-7, with TRBD2 matching 8 bases. Germline V lookup: CDR1 LGHNA, CDR2 YNFKEQ. The V segment lost 0 bases and the J segment 4 bases; nucleotides outside the gene matches: 5. CDR3 length: 15 residues. CDR3 sequence (DNA): TGTGCCAGCAGCCAAGATCGGGGGGGTTTTTACGAGCAGTACTTC. Translated: CASSQDRGGFYEQYF.